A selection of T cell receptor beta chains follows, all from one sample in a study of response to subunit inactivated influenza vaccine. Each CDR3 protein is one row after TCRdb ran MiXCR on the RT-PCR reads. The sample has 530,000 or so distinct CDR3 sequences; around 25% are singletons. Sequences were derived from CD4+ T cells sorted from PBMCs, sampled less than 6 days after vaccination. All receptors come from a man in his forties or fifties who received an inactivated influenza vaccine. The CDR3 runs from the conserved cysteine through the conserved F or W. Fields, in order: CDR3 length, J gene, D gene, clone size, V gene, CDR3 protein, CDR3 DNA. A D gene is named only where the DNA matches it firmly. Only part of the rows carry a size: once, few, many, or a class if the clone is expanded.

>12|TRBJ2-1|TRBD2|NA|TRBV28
CASRGTSVEQFF
TGTGCCAGCAGGGGGACTAGCGTTGAGCAGTTCTTC
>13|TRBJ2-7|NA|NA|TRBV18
CASSPRDLGEQYF
TGTGCCAGCTCACCAAGAGACCTAGGCGAGCAGTACTTC
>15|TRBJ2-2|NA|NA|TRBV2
CASGPGGANTGELFF
TGTGCCAGCGGGCCTGGCGGGGCGAACACCGGGGAGCTGTTTTTT
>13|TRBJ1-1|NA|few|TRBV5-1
CASSYGGVSEAFF
TGCGCCAGCAGTTATGGGGGGGTATCTGAAGCTTTCTTT
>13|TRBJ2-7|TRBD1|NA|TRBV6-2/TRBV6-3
CASSSRDRDEQYF
TGTGCCAGCAGTTCCCGGGACAGAGACGAGCAGTACTTC
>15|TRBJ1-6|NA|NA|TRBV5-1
CASSLEAPYNSPLHF
TGCGCCAGCAGCTTGGAAGCGCCCTATAATTCACCCCTCCACTTT
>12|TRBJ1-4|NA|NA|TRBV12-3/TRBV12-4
CASSLGQEKLFF
TGTGCCAGCAGTTTAGGCCAAGAAAAACTGTTTTTT
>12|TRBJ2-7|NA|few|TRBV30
CAWSAPHRDQYF
TGTGCCTGGAGTGCCCCTCACAGGGATCAGTACTTC
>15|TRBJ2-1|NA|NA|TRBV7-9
CASSLGVGDPHEQFF
TGTGCCAGCAGCTTAGGGGTGGGTGATCCCCATGAGCAGTTCTTC
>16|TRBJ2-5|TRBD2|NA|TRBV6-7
CAPGPVTSGSQETQYF
TGTGCCCCCGGCCCCGTGACTAGCGGAAGCCAAGAGACCCAGTACTTC
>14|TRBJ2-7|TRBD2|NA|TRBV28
CASSISGGAYEQYF
TGTGCCAGCAGCATTAGCGGGGGGGCCTACGAGCAGTACTTC
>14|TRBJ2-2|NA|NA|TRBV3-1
CASSQDHGNGELFF
TGTGCCAGCAGCCAAGACCACGGGAACGGGGAGCTGTTTTTT
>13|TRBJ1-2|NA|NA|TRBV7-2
CASSSRPIGGYTF
TGTGCCAGCAGCTCTCGACCGATCGGAGGCTACACCTTC
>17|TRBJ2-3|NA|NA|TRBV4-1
CASSQGLTLRGTDTQYF
TGCGCCAGCAGCCAGGGACTCACGTTAAGGGGCACAGATACGCAGTATTTT
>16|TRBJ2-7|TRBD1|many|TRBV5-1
CASSWGGDRGRLEQYF
TGCGCCAGCAGCTGGGGGGGAGACAGGGGGCGTCTCGAGCAGTACTTC
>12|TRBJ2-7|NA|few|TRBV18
CASSPDHLEQYF
TGTGCCAGCTCACCAGACCATCTCGAGCAGTACTTC
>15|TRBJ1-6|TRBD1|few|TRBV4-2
CASSQRQGYNSPLHF
TGTGCCAGCAGCCAACGACAGGGCTATAATTCACCCCTCCACTTT
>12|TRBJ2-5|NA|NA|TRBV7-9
CATQESIETQYF
TGTGCCACCCAAGAGAGCATAGAGACCCAGTACTTC
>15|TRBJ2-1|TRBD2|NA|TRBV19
CASSIKTSGHNEQFF
TGTGCCAGTAGTATTAAGACTAGCGGACACAATGAGCAGTTCTTC
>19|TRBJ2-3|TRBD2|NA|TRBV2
CTCSFFPSGRRDRTDTQYF
TGTACCTGCAGCTTTTTTCCTAGCGGGAGACGGGATCGCACAGATACGCAGTATTTT
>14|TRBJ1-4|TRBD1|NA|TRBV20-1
CSASGTGENEKLFF
TGCAGTGCCTCCGGGACAGGGGAAAATGAAAAACTGTTTTTT
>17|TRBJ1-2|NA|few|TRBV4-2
CASSQEGLRGSDYGYTF
TGTGCCAGCAGCCAAGAGGGCCTCAGGGGATCCGACTATGGCTACACCTTC
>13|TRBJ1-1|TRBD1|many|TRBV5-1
CASSATGTTEAFF
TGCGCCAGCAGCGCGACAGGGACCACTGAAGCTTTCTTT
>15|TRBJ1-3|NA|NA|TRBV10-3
CAISADIQSGNTIYF
TGTGCCATCAGTGCGGACATCCAGTCTGGAAACACCATATATTTT
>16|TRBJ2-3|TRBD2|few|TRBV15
CATSIGTSGSTDTQYF
TGTGCCACCAGCATCGGGACTAGCGGGAGTACAGATACGCAGTATTTT
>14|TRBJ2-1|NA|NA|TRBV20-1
CSAGGALPYNEQFF
TGCAGTGCTGGCGGGGCGCTTCCCTACAATGAGCAGTTCTTC
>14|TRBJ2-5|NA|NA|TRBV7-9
CASSLPLRGETQYF
TGTGCCAGCAGCTTACCCCTGAGGGGAGAGACCCAGTACTTC
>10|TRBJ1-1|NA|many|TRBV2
CASMRLEAFF
TGTGCCAGCATGAGACTCGAAGCTTTCTTT
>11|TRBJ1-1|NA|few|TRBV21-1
CASSSSAEAFF
TGTGCCAGCAGCTCCTCAGCTGAAGCTTTCTTT
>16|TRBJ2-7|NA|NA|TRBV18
CASSPYERTGVGEQYF
TGTGCCAGCTCACCATACGAGAGGACGGGAGTGGGTGAGCAGTACTTC
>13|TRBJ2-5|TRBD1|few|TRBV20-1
CSLKDRAVETQYF
TGCAGCCTTAAGGACAGGGCGGTGGAGACCCAGTACTTC
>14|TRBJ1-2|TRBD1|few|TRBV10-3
CAIRETTGGVGYTF
TGTGCCATCAGGGAAACGACAGGGGGCGTCGGCTACACCTTC
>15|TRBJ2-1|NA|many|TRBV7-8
CASSLYRQGSGEQFF
TGTGCCAGCAGCTTATATCGGCAGGGATCTGGTGAGCAGTTCTTC
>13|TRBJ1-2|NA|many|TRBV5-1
CASSLEQGYGYTF
TGCGCCAGCAGCTTGGAGCAGGGCTATGGCTACACCTTC
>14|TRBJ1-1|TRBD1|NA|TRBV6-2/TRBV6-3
CASSLTGWDTEAFF
TGTGCCAGCAGCCTGACAGGGTGGGATACTGAAGCTTTCTTT
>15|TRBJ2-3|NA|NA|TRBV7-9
CASSLAESGTDTQYF
TGTGCCAGCAGCTTAGCGGAATCAGGCACAGATACGCAGTATTTT
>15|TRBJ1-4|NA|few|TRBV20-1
CSATRESSANEKLFF
TGCAGTGCCACCAGGGAGTCCTCTGCTAATGAAAAACTGTTTTTT
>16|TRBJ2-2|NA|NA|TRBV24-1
CATSAARDSYTGELFF
TGTGCCACCAGTGCTGCGCGGGACAGCTACACCGGGGAGCTGTTTTTT
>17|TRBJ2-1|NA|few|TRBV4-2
CASSQGVRDQPYNEQFF
TGTGCCAGCAGCCAAGGAGTAAGGGACCAACCGTACAATGAGCAGTTCTTC
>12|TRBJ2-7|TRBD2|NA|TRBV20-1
CSAPGLEYEQYF
TGCAGTGCTCCGGGACTAGAGTACGAGCAGTACTTC
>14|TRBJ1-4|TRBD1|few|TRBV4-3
CASSQRDSREKLFF
TGCGCCAGCAGCCAACGGGACAGTCGGGAAAAACTGTTTTTT
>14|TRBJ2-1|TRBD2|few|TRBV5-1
CASRGLAGGNEQFF
TGCGCCAGCAGAGGACTAGCGGGGGGGAATGAGCAGTTCTTC
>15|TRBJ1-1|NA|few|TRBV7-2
CASTLDGGLFTEAFF
TGTGCCAGCACCCTCGATGGGGGGCTTTTCACTGAAGCTTTCTTT
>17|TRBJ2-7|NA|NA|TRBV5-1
CASSLGSGHLGAYEQYF
TGCGCCAGCAGCTTGGGTTCGGGACACCTTGGAGCCTACGAGCAGTACTTC
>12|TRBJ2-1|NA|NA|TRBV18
CASSPPLNEQFF
TGTGCCAGCTCACCCCCGTTAAATGAGCAGTTCTTC
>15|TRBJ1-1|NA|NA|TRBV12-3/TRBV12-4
CASGEASSMNTEAFF
TGTGCCAGCGGGGAGGCCAGTTCTATGAACACTGAAGCTTTCTTT
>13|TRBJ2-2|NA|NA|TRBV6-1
CASSPGYTGELFF
TGTGCCAGCAGTCCGGGGTACACCGGGGAGCTGTTTTTT
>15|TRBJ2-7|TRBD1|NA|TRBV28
CASSSPGQGANEQYF
TGTGCCAGCAGTTCGCCGGGACAGGGGGCCAACGAGCAGTACTTC
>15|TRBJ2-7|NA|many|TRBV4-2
CASSPGGGSTYEQYF
TGTGCCAGCAGCCCCGGGGGCGGGTCTACCTACGAGCAGTACTTC
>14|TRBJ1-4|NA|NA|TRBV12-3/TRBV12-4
CASSFPGRNEKLFF
TGTGCCAGCAGTTTTCCGGGGCGTAATGAAAAACTGTTTTTT
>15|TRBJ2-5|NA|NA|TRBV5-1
CASSLEGMRVETQYF
TGCGCCAGCAGCTTGGAAGGCATGAGGGTAGAGACCCAGTACTTC
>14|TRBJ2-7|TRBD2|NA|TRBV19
CASSIASGSYEQYF
TGTGCCAGTAGTATAGCGAGCGGGAGCTACGAGCAGTACTTC
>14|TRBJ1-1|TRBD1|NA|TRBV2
CASSGETGATEAFF
TGTGCCAGCAGTGGCGAGACAGGGGCAACTGAAGCTTTCTTT
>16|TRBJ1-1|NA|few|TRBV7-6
CASSLAPGGAGAEAFF
TGTGCCAGCAGCTTAGCACCCGGGGGGGCTGGGGCTGAAGCTTTCTTT
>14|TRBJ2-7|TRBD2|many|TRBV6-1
CASSASGLNYEQYF
TGTGCCAGCAGCGCTAGCGGGTTAAACTACGAGCAGTACTTC
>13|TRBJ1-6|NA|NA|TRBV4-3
CASSQERNSPLHF
TGCGCCAGCAGCCAAGAGCGGAATTCACCCCTCCACTTT
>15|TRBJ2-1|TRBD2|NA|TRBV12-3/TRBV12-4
CASSNSGRSYNEQFF
TGTGCCAGCAGCAATAGCGGGAGGTCCTACAATGAGCAGTTCTTC
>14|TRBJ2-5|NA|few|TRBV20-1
CSARGGPRQETQYF
TGCAGTGCTAGAGGGGGCCCGCGCCAAGAGACCCAGTACTTC
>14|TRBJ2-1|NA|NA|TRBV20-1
CSASHGNSYNEQFF
TGCAGTGCTAGTCACGGAAACTCCTACAATGAGCAGTTCTTC
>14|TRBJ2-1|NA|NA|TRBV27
CASSPQRTNNEQFF
TGTGCCAGCAGCCCCCAGCGGACCAACAATGAGCAGTTCTTC